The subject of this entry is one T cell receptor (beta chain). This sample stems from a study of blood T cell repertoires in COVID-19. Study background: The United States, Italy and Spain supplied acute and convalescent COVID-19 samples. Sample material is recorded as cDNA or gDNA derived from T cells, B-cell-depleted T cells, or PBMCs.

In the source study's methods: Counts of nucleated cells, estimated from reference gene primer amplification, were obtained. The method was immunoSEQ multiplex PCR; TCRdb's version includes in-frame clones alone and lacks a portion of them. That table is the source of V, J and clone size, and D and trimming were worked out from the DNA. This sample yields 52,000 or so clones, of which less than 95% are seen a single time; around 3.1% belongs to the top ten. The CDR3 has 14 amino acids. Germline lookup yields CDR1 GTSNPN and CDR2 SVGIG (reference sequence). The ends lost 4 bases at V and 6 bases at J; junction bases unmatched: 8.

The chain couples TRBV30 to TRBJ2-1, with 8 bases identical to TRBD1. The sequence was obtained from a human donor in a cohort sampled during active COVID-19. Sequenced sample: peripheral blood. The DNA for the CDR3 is TGTGCCTGGACCCCGACAGGGGACCCCAATGAGCAGTTCTTC. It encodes CAWTPTGDPNEQFF.